This TCR beta chain was profiled in a study of blood T cell repertoires in COVID-19. Study context: Samples of COVID-19 (acute and convalescent) were obtained from the United States, Italy and Spain. T cells, B-cell-depleted T cells, or PBMCs provided the cDNA or gDNA that served as material.

Under the authors' procedure: It was from reference gene primer amplification that nucleated cell counts were estimated. The protocol was immunoSEQ multiplex PCR, while the TCRdb copy is restricted to in-frame clones and leaves out a portion. D and trimming were read from the DNA, whereas the V and J calls and clone size are those reported in that table. The sample contains approximately 100,000 clones, 75% to 90% of which appear only once. The receptor was derived from a human donor in a cohort sampled during active COVID-19. Sequencing was carried out using peripheral blood.

The CDR3, as DNA: TGTGCCTGGAGTTCGCCTAGCGGGGGGCCCCGAGATACGCAGTATTTT. Translation gives CAWSSPSGGPRDTQYF. V is TRBV30 and J is TRBJ2-3, with 11 bases matching TRBD2. The germline V gene has CDR1 GTSNPN and CDR2 SVGIG (reference sequence). The CDR3 is 16 amino acids. Trimming at V came to 2 bases and at J to 5 bases, leaving 9 bases not matched to a gene. Together with reference TRBV30 and TRBJ2-3, the CDR3 gives the full variable domain: SQTIHQWPATLVQPVGSPLSLECTVEGTSNPNLYWYRQAAGRGLQLLFYSVGIGQISSEVPQNLSASRPQDRQFILSSKKLLLSDSGFYLCAWSSPSGGPRDTQYFGPGTRLTVL.